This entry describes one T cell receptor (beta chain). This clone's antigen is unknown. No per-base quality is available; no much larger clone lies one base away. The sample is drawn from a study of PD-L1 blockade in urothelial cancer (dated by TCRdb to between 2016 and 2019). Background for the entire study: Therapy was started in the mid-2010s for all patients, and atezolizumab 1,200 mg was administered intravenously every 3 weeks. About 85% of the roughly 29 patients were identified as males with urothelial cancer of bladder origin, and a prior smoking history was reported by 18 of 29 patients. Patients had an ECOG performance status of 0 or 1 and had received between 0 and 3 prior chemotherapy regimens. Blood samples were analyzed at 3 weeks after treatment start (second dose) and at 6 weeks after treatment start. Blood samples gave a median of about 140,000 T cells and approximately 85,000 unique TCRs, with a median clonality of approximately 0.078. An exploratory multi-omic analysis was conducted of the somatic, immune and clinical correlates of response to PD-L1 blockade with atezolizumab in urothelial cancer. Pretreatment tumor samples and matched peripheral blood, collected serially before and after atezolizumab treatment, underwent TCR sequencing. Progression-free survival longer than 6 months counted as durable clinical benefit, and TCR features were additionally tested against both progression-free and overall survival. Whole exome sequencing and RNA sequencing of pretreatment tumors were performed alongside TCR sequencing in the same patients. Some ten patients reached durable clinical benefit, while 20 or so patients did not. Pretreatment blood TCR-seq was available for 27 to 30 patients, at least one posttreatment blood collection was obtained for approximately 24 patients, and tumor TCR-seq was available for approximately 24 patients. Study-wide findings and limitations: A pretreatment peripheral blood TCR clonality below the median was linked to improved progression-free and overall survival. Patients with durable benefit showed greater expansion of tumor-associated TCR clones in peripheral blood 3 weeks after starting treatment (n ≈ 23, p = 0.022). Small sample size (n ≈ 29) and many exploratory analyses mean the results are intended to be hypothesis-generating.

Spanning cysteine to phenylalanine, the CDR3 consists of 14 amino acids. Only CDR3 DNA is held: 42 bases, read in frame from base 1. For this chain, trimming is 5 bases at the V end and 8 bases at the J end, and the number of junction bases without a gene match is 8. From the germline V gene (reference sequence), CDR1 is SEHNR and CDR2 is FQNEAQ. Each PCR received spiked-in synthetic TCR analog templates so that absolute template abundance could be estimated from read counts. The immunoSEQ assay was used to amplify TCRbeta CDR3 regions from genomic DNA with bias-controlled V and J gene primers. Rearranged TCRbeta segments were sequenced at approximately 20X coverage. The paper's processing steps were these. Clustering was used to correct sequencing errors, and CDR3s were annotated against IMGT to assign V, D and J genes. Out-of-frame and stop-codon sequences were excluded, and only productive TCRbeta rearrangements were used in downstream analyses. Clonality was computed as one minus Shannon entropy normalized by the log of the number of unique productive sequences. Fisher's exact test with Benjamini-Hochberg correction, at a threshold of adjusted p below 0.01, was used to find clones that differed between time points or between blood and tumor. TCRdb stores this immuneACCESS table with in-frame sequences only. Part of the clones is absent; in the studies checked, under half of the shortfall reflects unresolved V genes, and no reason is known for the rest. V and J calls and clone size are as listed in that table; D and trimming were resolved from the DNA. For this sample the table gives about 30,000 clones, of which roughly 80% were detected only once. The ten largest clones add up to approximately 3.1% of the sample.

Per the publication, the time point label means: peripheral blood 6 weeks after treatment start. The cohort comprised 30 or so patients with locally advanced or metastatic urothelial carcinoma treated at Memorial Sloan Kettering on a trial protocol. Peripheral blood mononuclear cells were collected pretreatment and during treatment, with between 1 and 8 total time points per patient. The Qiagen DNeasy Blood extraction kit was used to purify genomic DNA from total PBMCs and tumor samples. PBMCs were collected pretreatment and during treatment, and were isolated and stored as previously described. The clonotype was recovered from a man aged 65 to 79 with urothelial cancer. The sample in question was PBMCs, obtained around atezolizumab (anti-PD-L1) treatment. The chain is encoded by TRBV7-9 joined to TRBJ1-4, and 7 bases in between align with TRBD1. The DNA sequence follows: TGTGCCAGCAGCCGCACTACAGGGGAAGAAAAACTGTTTTTT. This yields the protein CASSRTTGEEKLFF.